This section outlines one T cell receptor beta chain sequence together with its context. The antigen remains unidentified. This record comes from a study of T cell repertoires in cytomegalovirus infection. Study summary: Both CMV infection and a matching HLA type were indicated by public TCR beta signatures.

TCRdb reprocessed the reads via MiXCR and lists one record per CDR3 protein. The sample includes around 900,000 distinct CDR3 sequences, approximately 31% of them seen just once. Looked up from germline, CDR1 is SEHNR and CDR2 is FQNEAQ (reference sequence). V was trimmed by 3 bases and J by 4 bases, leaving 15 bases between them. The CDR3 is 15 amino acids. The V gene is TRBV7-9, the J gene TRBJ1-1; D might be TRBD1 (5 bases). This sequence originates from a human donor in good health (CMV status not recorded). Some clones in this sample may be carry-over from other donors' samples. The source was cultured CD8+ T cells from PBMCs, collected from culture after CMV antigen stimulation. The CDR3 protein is CASSLPGPGGTEAFF. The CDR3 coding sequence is TGTGCCAGCAGCTTGCCGGGACCAGGCGGCACTGAAGCTTTCTTT. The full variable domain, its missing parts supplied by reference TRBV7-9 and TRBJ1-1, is DTGVSQNPRHKITKRGQNVTFRCDPISEHNRLYWYRQTLGQGPEFLTYFQNEAQLEKSRLLSDRFSAERPKGSFSTLEIQRTEQGDSAMYLCASSLPGPGGTEAFFGQGTRLTVV.